These T cell receptor beta chains were read from a single sample in a study of shared clonotypes between healthy human individuals. This table comes from immunoSEQ multiplex PCR, and its TCRdb copy is limited to in-frame clones, with some not included. The sample contains 150,000 to 200,000 clones, around 63% of which appear only once. Sequencing input: memory CD4+ T cells sorted from blood. The source of these receptors is a man younger than 40 in good health. CDR3s include the opening cysteine and the closing phenylalanine or tryptophan. D genes are given only for firm matches. Clone sizes are given selectively: once, few, many, or a class where the clone is expanded.

CDR3 DNA | CDR3 protein | J gene | clone size | D gene | V gene
TGTGCCAGCAGTGAACGGACTAGCTCCTACGAGCAGTACTTC | CASSERTSSYEQYF | TRBJ2-7 | once | TRBD2 | TRBV6-1
TGTGCCAGCAGTGAATCAGACGACAGGCTCGAGCAGTACTTC | CASSESDDRLEQYF | TRBJ2-7 | . | . | TRBV6-1
TGTGCCAGCTCACCACCGTCGAGCACTGAAGCTTTCTTT | CASSPPSSTEAFF | TRBJ1-1 | . | . | TRBV18
TGTGCTAGCAGCTTAGGTGCGGGGGGTGGCTACAATGAGCAGTTCTTC | CASSLGAGGGYNEQFF | TRBJ2-1 | . | TRBD2 | TRBV7-7
TGTGCCAGCAGCAGAGGACAGGGGGCCACTGAAGCTTTCTTT | CASSRGQGATEAFF | TRBJ1-1 | . | TRBD1 | TRBV11-2
TGTGCCAGCAGCGAACACGGGAGGCTTACCTACGAGCAGTACTTC | CASSEHGRLTYEQYF | TRBJ2-7 | . | TRBD2 | TRBV5-4
TGTGCCAGCTCACCGGCACGGCTTGGGGACGAGCAGTACTTC | CASSPARLGDEQYF | TRBJ2-7 | . | . | TRBV18
TGTGCCATCAGTGAGGACTACTGGGACAGGAGAAACTATGGCTACACCTTC | CAISEDYWDRRNYGYTF | TRBJ1-2 | . | TRBD1 | TRBV10-3
TGTGCCAGCAGCGTTGAGGGGCACTATGGCTACACCTTC | CASSVEGHYGYTF | TRBJ1-2 | . | . | TRBV9
TGTGCCAGCAGTCAGGACCCAGGAATCCCAAGGAACATTCAGTACTTC | CASSQDPGIPRNIQYF | TRBJ2-4 | . | . | TRBV14
TGTGCCAGCAGCTGGATAGGGGGCAACTATGGCTACACCTTC | CASSWIGGNYGYTF | TRBJ1-2 | . | TRBD1 | TRBV7-2
TGTGCCAGCAGCGTAGGGGACGTAGAGACCCAGTACTTC | CASSVGDVETQYF | TRBJ2-5 | . | . | TRBV9
TGCGCCAGCAGCTTGTTGGCCCGTCTCGGCACAGATACGCAGTATTTT | CASSLLARLGTDTQYF | TRBJ2-3 | once | . | TRBV5-1
TGCGCCAGCAGAACCCCCGGGGAGTCCTCTGGAAACACCATATATTTT | CASRTPGESSGNTIYF | TRBJ1-3 | . | . | TRBV10-2
TGCGCCAGCAGTAATAACAGGGGAACTAATGAAAAACTGTTTTTT | CASSNNRGTNEKLFF | TRBJ1-4 | . | TRBD1 | TRBV5-1
TGTGCCATCAGTGATGGACTAGCGTTCGTCTACGAGCAGTACTTC | CAISDGLAFVYEQYF | TRBJ2-7 | few | TRBD2 | TRBV10-3
TGTGCCAGCAGCTTGGCGGGGGGAGTTAGTACAGATACGCAGTATTTT | CASSLAGGVSTDTQYF | TRBJ2-3 | . | TRBD2 | TRBV5-4
TGTGCCAGCTCACCAACCCAAGAGCAGCCCCAGCATTTT | CASSPTQEQPQHF | TRBJ1-5 | many | . | TRBV18
TGTGCCAGCAGTTTATCTCGGGGACAGGGAGTAAGGTCCTACGAGCAGTACTTC | CASSLSRGQGVRSYEQYF | TRBJ2-7 | . | TRBD1 | TRBV27
TGTGCCACCAGCGGATACAGGGGGCGCACAGATACGCAGTATTTT | CATSGYRGRTDTQYF | TRBJ2-3 | . | TRBD1 | TRBV15
TGTGCCAGCAGCCTGGGCCAATCCCTTGAGCCGCAGTATTTT | CASSLGQSLEPQYF | TRBJ2-3 | . | . | TRBV4-2
TGCAGCGTTCTACAGGGTTCCACCTATGGCTACACCTTC | CSVLQGSTYGYTF | TRBJ1-2 | . | . | TRBV29-1
TGTGCCAGCAGCTTATCCCGATACGAGCAGTACTTC | CASSLSRYEQYF | TRBJ2-7 | . | . | TRBV7-6
TGTGCCAGCAGCTTAGCGCCCGTGACGAGCACAGATACGCAGTATTTT | CASSLAPVTSTDTQYF | TRBJ2-3 | . | . | TRBV7-6
TGTGCTAGTGGTGGGGACAGGGTATTCAATGAGCAGTTCTTC | CASGGDRVFNEQFF | TRBJ2-1 | . | TRBD1 | TRBV12-5
TGTGCCAGCACCCCCTCGGGACTAGCGGGAGGGTCCTATGAGCAGTTCTTC | CASTPSGLAGGSYEQFF | TRBJ2-1 | . | TRBD2 | TRBV28
TGTGCCAGCAGCGTAGAGGCGATGTGGGGTGCCTACAATGAGCAGTTCTTC | CASSVEAMWGAYNEQFF | TRBJ2-1 | . | . | TRBV9
TGTGCCAGTAGGACGGCCTACTATAGCAATCAGCCCCAGCATTTT | CASRTAYYSNQPQHF | TRBJ1-5 | few | . | TRBV19
TGTGCCAGCAGCTCCCTTAGCGGGGGATCTAGGGGAGCTTTCTTT | CASSSLSGGSRGAFF | TRBJ1-1 | . | . | TRBV5-5